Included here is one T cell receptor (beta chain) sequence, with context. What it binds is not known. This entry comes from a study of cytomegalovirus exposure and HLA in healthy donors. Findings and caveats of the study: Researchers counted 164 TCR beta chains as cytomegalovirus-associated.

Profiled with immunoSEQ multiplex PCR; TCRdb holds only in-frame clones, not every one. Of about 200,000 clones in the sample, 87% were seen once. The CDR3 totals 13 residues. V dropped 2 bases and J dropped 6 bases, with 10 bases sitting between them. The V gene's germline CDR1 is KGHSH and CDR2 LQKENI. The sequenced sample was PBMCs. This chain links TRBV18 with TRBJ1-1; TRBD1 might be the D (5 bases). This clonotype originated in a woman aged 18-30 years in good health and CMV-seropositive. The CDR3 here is CASSPSRAPEAFF. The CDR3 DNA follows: TGTGCCAGCTCACCAAGCAGGGCCCCTGAAGCTTTCTTT.